This TCR beta chain was captured in a study of blood T cell repertoires in COVID-19. TCRdb's copy holds only in-frame clones and misses some; the assay was immunoSEQ multiplex PCR. The sample carries fewer than 30,000 clones, 92% recorded once. A single count supports this clone. The CDR3 is 18 residues long. Germline V gene sequence: CDR1 LGHDT, CDR2 YNNKEL (reference sequence). V shed 6 bases, J shed 4 bases, and the junction held 16 bases outside the gene matches. The sequence derives from a human donor in a cohort sampled during active COVID-19. Specimen: peripheral blood. The rearrangement links TRBV3-1 (or the pseudogene TRBV3-2) to TRBJ2-5; TRBD1 agrees at 11 bases. The CDR3 is CASRHEGWTGGIGETQYF. The CDR3 DNA follows: TGTGCCAGCAGACATGAAGGCTGGACAGGGGGCATAGGAGAGACCCAGTACTTC.